The clone carrying this TCR beta chain was recorded a few times. The data derive from a study of blood T cell repertoires in COVID-19. The V gene end was trimmed by 5 bases and the J gene end by 6 bases; junction bases not matched to a gene: 6. The germline gives CDR1 MNHEY, CDR2 SVGEGT. The CDR3 is made up of 16 amino acids. Data came from immunoSEQ multiplex PCR; TCRdb stores just in-frame clones and leaves some out. The table shows under 75,000 clones, with 79% occurring only once. Sample: peripheral blood. The J gene is TRBJ2-2, the V gene TRBV6-2 or TRBV6-3; 13 nucleotides align to TRBD2. This sequence originates from a woman aged 60-70 years with acute or convalescent COVID-19. The CDR3 loop is CASSPRLAGGPGELFF. CDR3 in DNA: TGTGCCAGCAGTCCGCGACTAGCGGGGGGCCCCGGGGAGCTGTTTTTT.